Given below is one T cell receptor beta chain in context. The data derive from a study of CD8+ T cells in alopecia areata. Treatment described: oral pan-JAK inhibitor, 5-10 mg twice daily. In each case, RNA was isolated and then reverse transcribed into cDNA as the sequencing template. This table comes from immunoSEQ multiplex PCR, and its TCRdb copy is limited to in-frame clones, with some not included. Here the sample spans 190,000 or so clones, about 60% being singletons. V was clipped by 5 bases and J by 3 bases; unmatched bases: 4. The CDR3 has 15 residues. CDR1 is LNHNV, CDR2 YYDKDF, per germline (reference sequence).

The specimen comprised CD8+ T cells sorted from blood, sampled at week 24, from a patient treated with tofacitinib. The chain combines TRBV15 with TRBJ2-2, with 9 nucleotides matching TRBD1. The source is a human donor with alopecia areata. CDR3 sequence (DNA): TGTGCCACCAGCCCTGGGGACAGGGACACCGGGGAGCTGTTTTTT. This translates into CATSPGDRDTGELFF.